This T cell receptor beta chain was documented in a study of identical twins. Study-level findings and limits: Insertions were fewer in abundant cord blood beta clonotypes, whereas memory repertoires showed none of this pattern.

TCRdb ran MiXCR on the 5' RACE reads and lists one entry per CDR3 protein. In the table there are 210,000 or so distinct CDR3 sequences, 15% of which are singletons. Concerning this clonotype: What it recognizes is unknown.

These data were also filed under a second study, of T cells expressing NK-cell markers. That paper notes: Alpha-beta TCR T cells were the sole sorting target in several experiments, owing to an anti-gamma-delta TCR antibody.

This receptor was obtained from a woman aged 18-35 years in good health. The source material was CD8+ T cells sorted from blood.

The CDR3 loop is CASSRLGTQYF. In nucleotides, the CDR3 is TGTGCCAGCAGCCGACTAGGTACCCAGTACTTC. V usage is TRBV6-5 and J usage is TRBJ2-5; D perhaps matches TRBD2 (6 bases). Germline CDR1 is MNHEY and CDR2 is SVGAGI. CDR3 length equals 11 residues. V shed 6 bases and J shed 8 bases, with 10 bases lying between them.